The sequence of this T cell receptor beta chain was determined in a study of T cell clones after liver transplantation. Study information: Draws occurred before transplant, before withdrawal, and after complete or failed withdrawal.

Study outcomes and limitations: Small, mixed patient groups and varying post-transplant times limit these conclusions. Migration into the graft, not deletion, may explain lost graft donor-reactive T cells.

On this clone itself: What it recognizes is unknown.

This CDR3 spans 14 amino acids. Germline-derived CDR1 and CDR2 are SGDLS and YYNGEE. The ends were cut back, 3 bases at V and 2 bases at J, with 11 bases in the middle. Using immunoSEQ multiplex PCR, the repertoire was profiled, and TCRdb retains in-frame clones only, with some absent. Among under 85,000 clones listed, 80% were seen once. The sequence was collected from a human patient who received a liver transplant. Some T cells may possibly be graft donor cells. This chain connects TRBV9 to TRBJ2-5; a possible D gene is TRBD2 (6 bases). The sample consisted of CD4+ T cells from blood, taken 12 months after liver transplant. CDR3 region: CASSAGLTQETQYF. CDR3 DNA sequence: TGTGCCAGCAGCGCGGGACTTACACAAGAGACCCAGTACTTC.